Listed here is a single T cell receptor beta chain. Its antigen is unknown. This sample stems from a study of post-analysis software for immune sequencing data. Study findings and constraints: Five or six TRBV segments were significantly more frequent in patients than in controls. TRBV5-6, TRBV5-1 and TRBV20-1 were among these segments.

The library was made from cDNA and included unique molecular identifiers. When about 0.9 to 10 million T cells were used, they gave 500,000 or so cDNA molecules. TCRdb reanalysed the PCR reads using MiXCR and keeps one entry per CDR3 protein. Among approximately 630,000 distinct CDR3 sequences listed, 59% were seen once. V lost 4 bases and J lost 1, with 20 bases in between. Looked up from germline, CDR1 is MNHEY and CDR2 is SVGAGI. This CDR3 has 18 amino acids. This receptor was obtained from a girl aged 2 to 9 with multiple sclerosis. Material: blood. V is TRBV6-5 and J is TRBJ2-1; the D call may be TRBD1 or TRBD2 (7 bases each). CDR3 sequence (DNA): TGTGCCAGCAGTTCACGCAGAGGGGGCGGGGGATCCTACAATGAGCAGTTCTTC. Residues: CASSSRRGGGGSYNEQFF.